These T cell receptor beta chains were read from a single sample in a study of cytomegalovirus exposure and HLA in healthy donors. Sequencing used immunoSEQ multiplex PCR; TCRdb keeps in-frame clones, though not all of them. The profile shows about 130,000 clones, 70% to 90% of them singletons. The sequenced sample consisted of PBMCs. These receptors all stem from a boy between 10 and 17 years old in good health and CMV-seronegative. Each CDR3 is given with its conserved first and last residue. The D gene is left open where the match is weak. The size field is filled for only some rows; it gives once, few, many or a size class.

J gene: TRBJ1-1; V gene: TRBV14; D gene: NA; clone size: NA; CDR3 DNA: TGTGCCAGCAGCCAATACCGGACTGCTGAAGCTTTCTTT; CDR3 protein: CASSQYRTAEAFF
J gene: TRBJ1-1; V gene: TRBV25-1; D gene: NA; clone size: NA; CDR3 DNA: TGTGCCAGCAGTGAATTCCGGGGAAGAAACACTGAAGCTTTCTTT; CDR3 protein: CASSEFRGRNTEAFF
J gene: TRBJ2-3; V gene: TRBV6-6; D gene: NA; clone size: NA; CDR3 DNA: TGTGCCAGCAGTTACGAGACAGACACAGATACGCAGTATTTT; CDR3 protein: CASSYETDTDTQYF
J gene: TRBJ2-5; V gene: TRBV2; D gene: NA; clone size: NA; CDR3 DNA: TGTGCCAGCAGCTACAGGGAAGAGACCCAGTACTTC; CDR3 protein: CASSYREETQYF
J gene: TRBJ2-5; V gene: TRBV6-1; D gene: TRBD1; clone size: NA; CDR3 DNA: TGTGCCAGCAGTGAAATTTTTAGGGGACAGGGGTACCAAGAGACCCAGTACTTC; CDR3 protein: CASSEIFRGQGYQETQYF
J gene: TRBJ2-7; V gene: TRBV2; D gene: TRBD1; clone size: NA; CDR3 DNA: TGTGCCAGCAGGGCCTCGGACAGGGGCTACGAGCAGTACTTC; CDR3 protein: CASRASDRGYEQYF
J gene: TRBJ1-3; V gene: TRBV7-9; D gene: TRBD1; clone size: NA; CDR3 DNA: TGTGCCAGCAGCTTAGCTGACAGGGGTGGAAACACCATATATTTT; CDR3 protein: CASSLADRGGNTIYF
J gene: TRBJ2-7; V gene: TRBV5-4; D gene: TRBD2; clone size: NA; CDR3 DNA: TGTGCCAGCAGCTCAGCGGGGGGGGTCTACGAGCAGTACTTC; CDR3 protein: CASSSAGGVYEQYF
J gene: TRBJ1-6; V gene: TRBV27; D gene: NA; clone size: NA; CDR3 DNA: TGTGCCAGCAGTCTTACAACCGGGACACTGGGGGCCCTCCACTTT; CDR3 protein: CASSLTTGTLGALHF
J gene: TRBJ2-5; V gene: TRBV7-3; D gene: TRBD2; clone size: NA; CDR3 DNA: TGTGCCAGCAGCTTGGGCGGGGGGGCGACGGAGACCCAGTACTTC; CDR3 protein: CASSLGGGATETQYF
J gene: TRBJ1-1; V gene: TRBV2; D gene: TRBD1; clone size: NA; CDR3 DNA: TGTGCAACACGGCCCCGACAGGGGGCGAACACTGAAGCTTTCTTT; CDR3 protein: CATRPRQGANTEAFF
J gene: TRBJ2-1; V gene: TRBV30; D gene: TRBD1; clone size: NA; CDR3 DNA: TGTGCCTGGAGCCCGACAGGGGGCAATGAGCAGTTCTTC; CDR3 protein: CAWSPTGGNEQFF
J gene: TRBJ1-4; V gene: TRBV5-1; D gene: NA; clone size: NA; CDR3 DNA: TGCGCCAGCAGCCGGTCCGGAGGTACTAATGAAAAACTGTTTTTT; CDR3 protein: CASSRSGGTNEKLFF
J gene: TRBJ1-4; V gene: TRBV5-1; D gene: NA; clone size: few; CDR3 DNA: TGCGCCAGCAGCTTGGTTGGGGAGAGTAATGAAAAACTGTTTTTT; CDR3 protein: CASSLVGESNEKLFF
J gene: TRBJ2-2; V gene: TRBV29-1; D gene: TRBD2; clone size: NA; CDR3 DNA: TGCAGCGTTGAAGATGGACTAGCGGGGAGATACACCGGGGAGCTGTTTTTT; CDR3 protein: CSVEDGLAGRYTGELFF
J gene: TRBJ1-5; V gene: TRBV2; D gene: TRBD1; clone size: NA; CDR3 DNA: TGTGCCACCACAGGGGGCAATCAGCCCCAGCATTTT; CDR3 protein: CATTGGNQPQHF
J gene: TRBJ2-3; V gene: TRBV5-6; D gene: TRBD1; clone size: NA; CDR3 DNA: TGTGCCAGCAGCTTTTACAGGGGACCCACAGATACGCAGTATTTT; CDR3 protein: CASSFYRGPTDTQYF
J gene: TRBJ1-1; V gene: TRBV27; D gene: NA; clone size: few; CDR3 DNA: TGTGCCAGCAGTTTGGGCGACCTCAGCTTCTTT; CDR3 protein: CASSLGDLSFF
J gene: TRBJ2-3; V gene: TRBV5-4; D gene: NA; clone size: NA; CDR3 DNA: TGTGCCAGCAGCTCTAGCACAGATACGCAGTATTTT; CDR3 protein: CASSSSTDTQYF
J gene: TRBJ1-5; V gene: TRBV5-1; D gene: NA; clone size: few; CDR3 DNA: TGCGCCAGCAGGAAGAGAGGGGGACATCAGCCCCAGCATTTT; CDR3 protein: CASRKRGGHQPQHF
J gene: TRBJ2-7; V gene: TRBV5-6; D gene: TRBD2; clone size: NA; CDR3 DNA: TGTGCCAGCAGCTTCGGGACTAGCGGCCCCGAGCAGTACTTC; CDR3 protein: CASSFGTSGPEQYF
J gene: TRBJ1-5; V gene: TRBV6-1; D gene: NA; clone size: NA; CDR3 DNA: TGTGCCAGCAGTGACTCAGGGTTGGGGCAGCCCCAGCATTTT; CDR3 protein: CASSDSGLGQPQHF
J gene: TRBJ2-5; V gene: TRBV4-1; D gene: NA; clone size: NA; CDR3 DNA: TGCGCCAGCAGCCAAGATGGGGGCGGGAGTACAGAGACCCAGTACTTC; CDR3 protein: CASSQDGGGSTETQYF
J gene: TRBJ1-5; V gene: TRBV25-1; D gene: NA; clone size: NA; CDR3 DNA: TGTGCCAGCAGTGGACAGTATAGCAATCAGCCCCAGCATTTT; CDR3 protein: CASSGQYSNQPQHF
J gene: TRBJ2-3; V gene: TRBV19; D gene: TRBD1; clone size: NA; CDR3 DNA: TGTGCCAGTGGACAGGGGGCCCATAGTAGCACAGATACGCAGTATTTT; CDR3 protein: CASGQGAHSSTDTQYF
J gene: TRBJ1-4; V gene: TRBV10-1; D gene: TRBD1; clone size: NA; CDR3 DNA: TGCGCCAGCAGTGAGTCCTCCGACAGGGGGTTTATAGAAAAACTGTTTTTT; CDR3 protein: CASSESSDRGFIEKLFF
J gene: TRBJ1-1; V gene: TRBV2; D gene: TRBD1; clone size: NA; CDR3 DNA: TGTGCCAGCAGTGAAGTCTGGACAGGGAGTACTGAAGCTTTCTTT; CDR3 protein: CASSEVWTGSTEAFF
J gene: TRBJ2-7; V gene: TRBV18; D gene: TRBD1; clone size: NA; CDR3 DNA: TGTGCCAGCTCGCTCAGGGGGAACGAGCAGTACTTC; CDR3 protein: CASSLRGNEQYF
J gene: TRBJ2-1; V gene: TRBV30; D gene: TRBD2; clone size: NA; CDR3 DNA: TGTGCCTGTAGACTAGCGAACTACAATGAGCAGTTCTTC; CDR3 protein: CACRLANYNEQFF
J gene: TRBJ2-5; V gene: TRBV4-3; D gene: NA; clone size: NA; CDR3 DNA: TGCGCCAGCAGCCAAACCCGGGACAAACAAGAGACCCAGTACTTC; CDR3 protein: CASSQTRDKQETQYF
J gene: TRBJ2-6; V gene: TRBV6-4; D gene: NA; clone size: NA; CDR3 DNA: TGTGCCAGCAGTGACGGGCAAGCTGGGGCCAACGTCCTGACTTTC; CDR3 protein: CASSDGQAGANVLTF